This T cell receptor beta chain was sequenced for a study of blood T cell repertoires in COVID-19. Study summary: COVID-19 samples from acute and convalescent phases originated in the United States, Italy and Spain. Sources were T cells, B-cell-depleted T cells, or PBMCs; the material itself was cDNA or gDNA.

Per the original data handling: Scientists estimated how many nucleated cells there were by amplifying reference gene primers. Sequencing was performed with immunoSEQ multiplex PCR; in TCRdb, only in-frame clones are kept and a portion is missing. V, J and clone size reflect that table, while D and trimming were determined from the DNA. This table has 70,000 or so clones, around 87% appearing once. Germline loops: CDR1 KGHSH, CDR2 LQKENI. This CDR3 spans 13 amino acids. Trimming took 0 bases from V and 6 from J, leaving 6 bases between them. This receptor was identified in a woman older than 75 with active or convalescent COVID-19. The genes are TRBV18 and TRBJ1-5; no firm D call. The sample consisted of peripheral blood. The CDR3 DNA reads TGTGCCAGCTCACCACCGAGCGGTCAGCCCCAGCATTTT. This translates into CASSPPSGQPQHF.